Included here is one T cell receptor beta chain sequence, with context. Its antigen is not identified. This entry is derived from a study of T cell repertoires in cytomegalovirus infection. TCRdb redid the calling of the reads with MiXCR, one entry per CDR3 protein. The sample lists some 270,000 distinct CDR3 sequences, roughly a fifth seen once, with about 21% in the top ten. CDR1 and CDR2 (germline): SGHNT, YYREEE (reference sequence). V lost 3 bases and J 11 bases, leaving 15 bases between the germline ends. This CDR3 contains 12 residues. The sample consisted of cultured PBMCs, taken from culture after CMV antigen stimulation. The V gene is TRBV5-4, the J gene TRBJ2-7; D possibly corresponds to TRBD1 (5 bases). The clonotype comes from a human donor in good health (CMV status not recorded). Some clones in this sample may be carry-over from other donors' samples. The CDR3 DNA reads as TGTGCCAGCAGCTCCCCGGACACGCTTAAGTACTTC. It codes for CASSSPDTLKYF.